The T cell receptor beta chain described here comes from a study of graft-versus-host responses after intestinal transplantation. The overall study: The whole recipient group had anti-thymocyte globulin induction followed by tacrolimus and steroids for 2 to 3 years.

Overall study findings and caveats: Ileal or blood samples showed some GvH clones first, and such clones were also found in recipient marrow.

Trimming stripped 3 bases from V and 3 bases from J, with 20 bases between. This CDR3 spans 17 amino acids. The germline V gene has CDR1 SGDLS and CDR2 YYNGEE. Details on this clone: Its antigen is not known.

Sequencing used immunoSEQ multiplex PCR; TCRdb keeps in-frame clones, though not all of them. The table records some 110,000 clones, about 92% of them present only once. The chain combines TRBV9 with TRBJ2-3, with unresolved D. Sequencing was performed on unstimulated CD4+ T cells sorted from spleen or lymph node cells, taken before transplant. The sequence derives from a human donor who was the organ donor for an intestinal transplant. CDR3 DNA sequence: TGTGCCAGCAGCGGTTCCCATCTAGTTTTAGGAACAGATACGCAGTATTTT. It translates to CASSGSHLVLGTDTQYF.